A single sample is the source of the 13 T cell receptor beta chains below, sequenced in a study of CD8 T cells in Susac syndrome. Reverse transcription of about 0.45 to 1 ug RNA was performed with random hexamers. In TCRdb, the immunoSEQ multiplex PCR reads were re-called with MiXCR into one record per CDR3 protein. There are about 140,000 distinct CDR3 sequences in the sample; roughly 95% occur only once, and over 0.07% lies in the top ten. Sequencing input: CD4+ T cells from PBMCs. The receptor set was obtained from a human donor in good health.

The chain links TRBV19 to TRBJ2-1; D assignment may be TRBD1 or TRBD2 (6 bases each). Germline CDR1 and CDR2: LNHDA and SQIVND (reference sequence). There are 14 residues in the CDR3. Trimming removed 2 bases from V and 5 bases from J, with 10 bases in between. CDR3 DNA: TGTGCCAGTAGTATAAGGGGGGCTCACAATGAGCAGTTCTTC. Protein product: CASSIRGAHNEQFF.

This clonotype was observed once. The chain couples TRBV5-6 to TRBJ1-2; D gene uncertain. V shed 0 bases and J shed 8 bases, with 14 bases lying between them. Germline CDR1 and CDR2: SGHDT and YYEEEE. The CDR3 covers 14 residues. The CDR3 DNA follows: TGTGCCAGCAGCTTGGCTCTAAGTCAGTGGGGCTACACCTTC. This codes for CASSLALSQWGYTF.

The V gene is TRBV5-1, the J gene TRBJ2-4; 9 positions agree with TRBD1. V lost 5 bases, J lost 7 bases, and 16 bases stayed unmatched. CDR3 length: 17 amino acids. The germline V gene encodes CDR1 SGHRS and CDR2 YFSETQ. This chain's CDR3 is CASRPGQGSPMGNIQYF. The CDR3 nucleotides are TGCGCCAGCAGGCCAGGACAGGGGTCCCCCATGGGTAACATTCAGTACTTC.

The chain is built from TRBV20-1 and TRBJ2-7; 13 nucleotides align to TRBD2. CDR3 length: 16 residues. The ends lost 0 bases at V and 7 bases at J; junction bases unmatched: 9. CDR1 is DFQATT and CDR2 is SNEGSKA in the germline V gene (reference sequence). The CDR3 spells CSARDQTSGRLWEQYF. The CDR3 DNA sequence: TGCAGTGCTAGAGATCAGACTAGCGGGAGGCTATGGGAGCAGTACTTC.

The gene calls are TRBV5-5 and TRBJ1-1; no clear D gene. Per the germline V gene, CDR1 is SGHKS and CDR2 is YYEKEE (reference sequence). With 0 bases removed from V and 1 base from J, the gap between germline ends came to 10 bases. This CDR3 comprises 15 residues. Here the CDR3 reads CASSLVRATNTEAFF. The CDR3, as DNA: TGTGCCAGCAGCTTGGTAAGGGCCACGAACACTGAAGCTTTCTTT.

J is TRBJ2-2 and V is TRBV7-6; TRBD2 agrees at 8 bases. The V segment lost 11 bases and the J segment 6 bases; nucleotides outside the gene matches: 8. Germline V CDR1 and CDR2: SGHVS, FNYEAQ. The CDR3 is made up of 13 amino acids. Here the CDR3 reads CALGSSGPGELFF. CDR3 DNA: TGTGCCTTGGGGTCTAGCGGGCCCGGGGAGCTGTTTTTT.

The gene calls are TRBV5-1 and TRBJ1-3, with 7 nucleotides matching TRBD1. The CDR3 loop spans 17 amino acids. Germline lookup yields CDR1 SGHRS and CDR2 YFSETQ. V lost 0 bases and J lost 2; bases outside the gene matches: 8. The CDR3, as DNA: TGCGCCAGCAGCTTGGGACAGGGTGGGAACACTGGAAACACCATATATTTT. Translating it yields CASSLGQGGNTGNTIYF.

The chain uses TRBV2 and TRBJ2-2; 9 bases are shared with TRBD1. V gave up 8 bases and J gave up 7 bases; unmatched junction bases: 8. The CDR3 length is 14 residues. Germline V lookup: CDR1 SNHLY, CDR2 FYNNEI. CDR3 nucleotides: TGTGCCAGCCGACAGGGGGATGTGGGCGGGGAGCTGTTTTTT. This codes for CASRQGDVGGELFF. Full variable domain (rest looked up from reference TRBV2 and TRBJ2-2): EPEVTQTPSHQVTQMGQEVILRCVPISNHLYFYWYRQILGQKVEFLVSFYNNEISEKSEIFDDQFSVERPDGSNFTLKIRSTKLEDSAMYFCASRQGDVGGELFFGEGSRLTVL.

The rearrangement uses TRBV5-4 and TRBJ2-7, with D possibly TRBD2 on 5 matching bases. The germline gives CDR1 SGHNT, CDR2 YYREEE (reference sequence). The CDR3 sequence is 15 residues long. Trimming left V 0 bases short and J 6 bases short, with 16 bases between. The CDR3 DNA sequence: TGTGCCAGCAGCTTGGACCTAGGTCGGGATTCCGAGCAGTACTTC. Protein sequence: CASSLDLGRDSEQYF.

This chain connects TRBV11-3 to TRBJ2-1; D remains ambiguous. The V end was cut by 4 bases, the J end by 6 bases, with 10 bases between. Germline CDR1 SGHNT, CDR2 YENEEA. The CDR3 runs 13 residues. CDR3 amino acids: CASSSPRTNEQFF. Here the CDR3 DNA reads TGTGCCAGCAGCTCCCCTAGGACCAATGAGCAGTTCTTC.

The chain carries TRBV19 and TRBJ2-3; no definite D call. V was cut by 5 bases and J by 2 bases, with 5 bases left in between. The CDR3 is made up of 12 amino acids. Germline CDR1 and CDR2: LNHDA and SQIVND (reference sequence). The CDR3 here is CASSSNTDTQYF. The DNA of the CDR3 is TGTGCCAGTAGTTCGAACACAGATACGCAGTATTTT. Filled out from reference TRBV19 and TRBJ2-3, the complete variable domain reads DGGITQSPKYLFRKEGQNVTLSCEQNLNHDAMYWYRQDPGQGLRLIYYSQIVNDFQKGDIAEGYSVSREKKESFPLTVTSAQKNPTAFYLCASSSNTDTQYFGPGTRLTVL.

V gene TRBV24-1 combines with J gene TRBJ2-7, with a tentative D call TRBD2 (5 bases). This CDR3 comprises 13 residues. Germline CDR1 is KGHDR and CDR2 is SFDVKD. V lost 1 base and J lost 6, with 9 bases in between. The CDR3 protein is CATSDFRGGEQYF. The DNA of the CDR3 is TGTGCCACCAGTGATTTTCGCGGAGGCGAGCAGTACTTC.

The J gene is TRBJ2-7, the V gene TRBV10-3; D may be TRBD2 (6 bases). Germline loops: CDR1 ENHRY, CDR2 SYGVKD. The CDR3 extends over 14 amino acids. The V gene lost 2 bases and the J gene lost 4 bases, with 12 bases spanning the gap. Here the CDR3 reads CAISEPMGRYEQYF. Written as DNA, the CDR3 is TGTGCCATCAGTGAGCCGATGGGGAGGTACGAGCAGTACTTC.